This T cell receptor (beta chain) was obtained from a study of response to subunit inactivated influenza vaccine. Via MiXCR, TCRdb re-called the RT-PCR reads, giving one row per CDR3 protein. The sample contains about 650,000 distinct CDR3 sequences, approximately 15% of which appear only once. Overall study findings and caveats: Authors suggested few new T cells are recruited by each seasonal influenza vaccination.

This CDR3 has 15 amino acids. The V gene lost 3 bases and the J gene lost 4 bases, with 14 bases spanning the gap. Looked up from germline, CDR1 is SGHRS and CDR2 is YFSETQ. In the case of this clonotype: Its antigen is unknown.

This TCR was recovered from a man between 45 and 60 years old who received an inactivated influenza vaccine. The chain recombines TRBV5-1 with TRBJ2-1; D gene ambiguous. The sample here was PBMCs from blood, taken 14 to 15 days before vaccination. CDR3 sequence reads: CASSSSRSVYNEQFF. The CDR3 nucleotides read TGCGCCAGCAGCTCCTCCCGGAGTGTTTACAATGAGCAGTTCTTC.